The source of this TCR beta chain is a study of cytomegalovirus exposure and HLA in healthy donors. Study-level information: An analysis done earlier identified 120 million or so unique TCR beta sequences from around 180 million T cells. Study results and limitations: As a later analysis revealed, most CMV-associated TCR beta chains appeared HLA-restricted.

Both 60 Vbeta primers and 13 Jbeta primers went into the PCR. Profiling relied on immunoSEQ multiplex PCR, and the TCRdb table lists in-frame clones only, not all of them. The sample carries fewer than 200,000 clones, around 80% recorded once. Concerning this clone itself: What it recognizes is unknown.

Germline CDR1 and CDR2: SEHNR and FQNEAQ (reference sequence). The CDR3 contains 15 residues. With 5 bases removed from V and 2 bases from J, the gap between germline ends came to 10 bases. This receptor was obtained from a man aged 18 to 35 in good health and CMV-seronegative. The V gene is TRBV7-9, the J gene TRBJ2-6; TRBD2 is a possible D gene (5 bases). Sequenced sample: PBMCs. This chain's CDR3 is CASSPFGTGANVLTF. In nucleotides, the CDR3 is TGTGCCAGCAGCCCATTCGGGACTGGGGCCAACGTCCTGACTTTC. Drawing the rest from reference TRBV7-9 and TRBJ2-6, the complete variable domain is DTGVSQNPRHKITKRGQNVTFRCDPISEHNRLYWYRQTLGQGPEFLTYFQNEAQLEKSRLLSDRFSAERPKGSFSTLEIQRTEQGDSAMYLCASSPFGTGANVLTFGAGSRLTVL.